These 14 T cell receptor beta chains share one sample of origin, sequenced in a study of T cell responses to AZD1222 COVID-19 vaccine. Only in-frame clones appear in the TCRdb table, and some are missing; sequencing was by immunoSEQ multiplex PCR. The data contain about 120,000 clones, 85% to 95% of them singletons. Here the sequenced sample was peripheral blood, taken on day 0 of AZD1222 vaccination. These TCRs come from an adult in good health.

This clone came up once. The chain carries TRBV6-4 and TRBJ2-7, with D perhaps TRBD1 (6 bases). Germline V gene data show CDR1 as MRHNA and CDR2 as SNTAGT. There are 15 residues in the CDR3. Trimming stripped 7 bases from V and 2 bases from J, with 18 bases between. Here the CDR3 reads CASNPVGDTPYEQYF. The DNA for the CDR3 is TGTGCCAGCAATCCGGTCGGGGACACCCCCTACGAGCAGTACTTC.

This clone appeared a few times. The chain is built from TRBV7-6 and TRBJ2-1; 9 nucleotides agree with TRBD2. The CDR3 runs 16 residues. Trimming at V came to 1 base and at J to 2 bases, leaving 3 bases not matched to a gene. Per germline, CDR1 SGHVS and CDR2 FNYEAQ. Here the CDR3 reads CASSLGSGGPYNEQFF. As DNA, the CDR3 is TGTGCCAGCAGCTTAGGTAGCGGGGGCCCCTACAATGAGCAGTTCTTC.

The chain uses TRBV7-9 and TRBJ2-5; the D is unclear. The CDR3 is 12 amino acids. V shed 1 base and J shed 7 bases, with 7 bases lying between them. Germline V lookup: CDR1 SEHNR, CDR2 FQNEAQ (reference sequence). CDR3 residues: CASSLEVGTQYF. As DNA, the CDR3 is TGTGCCAGCAGCTTAGAGGTGGGGACCCAGTACTTC.

The chain is built from TRBV7-9 and TRBJ1-1; a weak D match, TRBD1 (5 bases). The CDR3 length is 14 residues. V was cut by 5 bases and J by 0 bases, with 10 bases left in between. Germline loops: CDR1 SEHNR, CDR2 FQNEAQ (reference sequence). The CDR3: CASSPGLLNTEAFF. The CDR3, as DNA: TGTGCCAGCAGCCCGGGACTGTTGAACACTGAAGCTTTCTTT.

This clone was detected only a few times. The V and J genes are TRBV28 and TRBJ1-5; D unclear. Germline loops: CDR1 MDHEN, CDR2 SYDVKM. The CDR3 has 15 residues. V was trimmed by 5 bases and J by 8 bases, leaving 19 bases between them. This chain's CDR3 is CASSTGRGVGKPQHF. CDR3 DNA: TGTGCCAGCAGTACCGGACGGGGAGTCGGTAAGCCCCAGCATTTT. Combining the CDR3 with reference TRBV28 and TRBJ1-5 gives the whole variable domain DVKVTQSSRYLVKRTGEKVFLECVQDMDHENMFWYRQDPGLGLRLIYFSYDVKMKEKGDIPEGYSVSREKKERFSLILESASTNQTSMYLCASSTGRGVGKPQHFGDGTRLSIL.

The chain links TRBV4-1 to TRBJ2-7; D possibly corresponds to TRBD2 (5 bases). Germline V gene lookup returns CDR1 MGHRA and CDR2 YSYEKL. V gave up 0 bases and J gave up 9 bases, with 18 bases separating them. This CDR3 has 15 amino acids. The CDR3 DNA sequence: TGCGCCAGCAGCCAAGACGACCAGGACCCACTAGTGCAGTACTTC. Translating gives CASSQDDQDPLVQYF.

This chain joins TRBV14 and TRBJ1-1; D gene unclear. This CDR3 comprises 14 residues. Trimming left V 1 base short and J 0 bases short, with 6 bases between. Germline CDR1 SGHDN, CDR2 FVKESK. The CDR3 spells CASSQAIMNTEAFF. The DNA of the CDR3 is TGTGCCAGCAGCCAAGCAATCATGAACACTGAAGCTTTCTTT.

This chain links TRBV5-1 with TRBJ1-2; D is uncertain. The V and J ends lost 0 bases and 8 bases respectively, with 20 bases between them. Germline V lookup: CDR1 SGHRS, CDR2 YFSETQ. The CDR3 runs to 16 residues. CDR3: CASSLGDVRGPDGYTF. CDR3 coding DNA: TGCGCCAGCAGCTTGGGAGACGTACGAGGGCCCGACGGCTACACCTTC.

This sequence joins TRBV3-1 (or the pseudogene TRBV3-2) and TRBJ1-2; D remains ambiguous. CDR1 is LGHDT and CDR2 is YNNKEL in the germline V gene (reference sequence). The germline V and J ends were trimmed by 2 bases and 6 bases, with 10 bases remaining between them. The CDR3 spans 13 residues. DNA of the CDR3: TGTGCCAGCAGCCAAAAGACGGGGAATGGCTACACCTTC. It codes for CASSQKTGNGYTF.

This clone was seen only once. The chain is built from TRBV5-1 and TRBJ2-5; D not certain. The CDR3 totals 14 residues. Germline CDR1 is SGHRS and CDR2 is YFSETQ. The V end was cut by 0 bases, the J end by 5 bases, with 11 bases between. CDR3 in DNA: TGCGCCAGCAGCTTGGTCAGCCCCGCGGAGACCCAGTACTTC. This sequence encodes CASSLVSPAETQYF.

The V gene is TRBV9, the J gene TRBJ2-2, with TRBD1 as a possible D gene (6 bases). The CDR3 consists of 13 residues. Germline lookup yields CDR1 SGDLS and CDR2 YYNGEE. Trimming stripped 0 bases from V and 6 bases from J, with 6 bases between. The CDR3 loop reads CASSVEGAGELFF. CDR3 bases: TGTGCCAGCAGCGTAGAGGGGGCCGGGGAGCTGTTTTTT.

The genes are TRBV3-1 (or the pseudogene TRBV3-2) and TRBJ1-2; no clear D gene. Trimming left V 4 bases short and J 0 bases short, with 9 bases between. Germline V CDR1 and CDR2: LGHDT, YNNKEL (reference sequence). The CDR3 covers 14 residues. The CDR3 reads CASSPDTSNYGYTF. The DNA of the CDR3 is TGTGCCAGCAGCCCAGACACCTCTAACTATGGCTACACCTTC.

The rearrangement links TRBV5-5 to TRBJ2-2; the D gene is possibly TRBD2 (5 bases). Germline assignment: CDR1 SGHKS and CDR2 YYEKEE (reference sequence). The CDR3 is 15 amino acids. Trimming took 5 bases from V and 0 from J, leaving 11 bases between them. The CDR3 reads CASREVVANTGELFF. The CDR3 DNA reads as TGTGCCAGCAGGGAGGTGGTAGCGAACACCGGGGAGCTGTTTTTT.

In its sample, this clone was seen once. The chain has TRBV28 and TRBJ1-5; 10 bases fit TRBD1. V was clipped by 2 bases and J by 7 bases; unmatched bases: 8. Germline V gene sequence: CDR1 MDHEN, CDR2 SYDVKM. The CDR3 is 16 amino acids. The CDR3: CASSLQTGQGVQPQHF. DNA of the CDR3: TGTGCCAGCAGTTTACAAACCGGACAGGGGGTCCAGCCCCAGCATTTT.